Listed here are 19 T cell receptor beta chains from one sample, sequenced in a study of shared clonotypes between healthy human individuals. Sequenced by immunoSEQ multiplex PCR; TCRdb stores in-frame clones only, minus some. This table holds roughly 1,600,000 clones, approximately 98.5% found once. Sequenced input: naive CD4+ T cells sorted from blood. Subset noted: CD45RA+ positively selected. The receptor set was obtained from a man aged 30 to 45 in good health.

This chain's CDR3 is CASSPADPQYF. In nucleotides, the CDR3 is TGTGCCAGCTCACCCGCGGACCCGCAGTATTTT. The chain has TRBV18 and TRBJ2-3; D unclear. CDR1 and CDR2 (germline): KGHSH, LQKENI. The V end lost 3 bases, the J end lost 10 bases, and 8 bases lay between the germline ends. This CDR3 comprises 11 residues.

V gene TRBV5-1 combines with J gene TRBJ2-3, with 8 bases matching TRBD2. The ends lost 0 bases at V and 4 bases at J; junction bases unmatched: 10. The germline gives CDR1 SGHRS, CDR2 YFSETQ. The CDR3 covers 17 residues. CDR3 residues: CASSLEQRESFADTQYF. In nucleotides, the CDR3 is TGCGCCAGCAGCTTGGAGCAGCGGGAGTCTTTTGCAGATACGCAGTATTTT.

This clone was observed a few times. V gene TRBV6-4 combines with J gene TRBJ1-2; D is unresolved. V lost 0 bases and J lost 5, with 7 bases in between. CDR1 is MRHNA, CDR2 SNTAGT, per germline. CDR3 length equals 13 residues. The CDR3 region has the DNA TGTGCCAGCAGTGACTCGAACGGGTATGGCTACACCTTC. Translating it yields CASSDSNGYGYTF.

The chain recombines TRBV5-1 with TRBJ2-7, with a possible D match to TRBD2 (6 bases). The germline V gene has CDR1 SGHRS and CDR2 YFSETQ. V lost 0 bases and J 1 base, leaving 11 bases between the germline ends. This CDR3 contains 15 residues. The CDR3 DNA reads TGCGCCAGCAGCTTGGGTGGCGGGGCTTCCTACGAGCAGTACTTC. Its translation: CASSLGGGASYEQYF.

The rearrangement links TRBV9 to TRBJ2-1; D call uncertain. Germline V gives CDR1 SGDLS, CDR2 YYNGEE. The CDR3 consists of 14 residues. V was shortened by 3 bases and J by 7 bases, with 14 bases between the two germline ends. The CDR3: CASSAVSRMNEQFF. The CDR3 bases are TGTGCCAGCAGCGCAGTTTCCCGGATGAATGAGCAGTTCTTC.

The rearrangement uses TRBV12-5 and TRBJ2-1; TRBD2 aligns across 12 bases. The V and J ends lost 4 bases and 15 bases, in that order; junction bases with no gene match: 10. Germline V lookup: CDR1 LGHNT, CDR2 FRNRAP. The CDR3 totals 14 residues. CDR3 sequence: CASGSTSGSGHPFF. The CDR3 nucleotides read TGTGCTAGTGGTTCGACTAGCGGGAGTGGGCATCCGTTCTTC.

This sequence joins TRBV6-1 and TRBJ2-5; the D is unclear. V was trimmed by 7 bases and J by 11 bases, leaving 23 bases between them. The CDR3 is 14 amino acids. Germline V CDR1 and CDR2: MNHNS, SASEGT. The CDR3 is CASTLRQLHLGQYF. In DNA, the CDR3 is TGTGCCAGCACCCTGAGGCAGCTCCACTTAGGGCAGTACTTC.

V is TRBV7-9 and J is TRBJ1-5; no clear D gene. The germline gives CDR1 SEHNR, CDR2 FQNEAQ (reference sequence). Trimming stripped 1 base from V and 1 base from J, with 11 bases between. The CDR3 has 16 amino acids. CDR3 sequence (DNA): TGTGCCAGCAGCTTAGATCTGGGTGGAAGCAATCAGCCCCAGCATTTT. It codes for CASSLDLGGSNQPQHF. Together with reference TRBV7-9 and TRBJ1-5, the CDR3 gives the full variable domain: DTGVSQNPRHKITKRGQNVTFRCDPISEHNRLYWYRQTLGQGPEFLTYFQNEAQLEKSRLLSDRFSAERPKGSFSTLEIQRTEQGDSAMYLCASSLDLGGSNQPQHFGDGTRLSIL.

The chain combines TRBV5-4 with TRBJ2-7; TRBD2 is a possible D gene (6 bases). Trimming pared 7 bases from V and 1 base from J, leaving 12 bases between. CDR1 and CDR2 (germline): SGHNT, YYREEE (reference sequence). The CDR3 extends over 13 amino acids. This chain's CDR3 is CASHSGSSYEQYF. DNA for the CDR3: TGTGCCAGCCACTCCGGGAGTTCCTACGAGCAGTACTTC.

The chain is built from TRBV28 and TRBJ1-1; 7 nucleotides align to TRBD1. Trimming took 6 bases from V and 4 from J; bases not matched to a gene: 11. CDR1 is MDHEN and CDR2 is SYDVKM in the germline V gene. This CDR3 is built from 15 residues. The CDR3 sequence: CASSGATGRGTEAFF. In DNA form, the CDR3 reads TGTGCCAGCAGCGGTGCGACAGGGAGGGGCACTGAAGCTTTCTTT.

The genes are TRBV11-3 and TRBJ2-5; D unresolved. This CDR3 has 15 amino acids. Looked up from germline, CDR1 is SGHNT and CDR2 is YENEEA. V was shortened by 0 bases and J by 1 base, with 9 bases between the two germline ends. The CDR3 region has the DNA TGTGCCAGCAGCTTAGAGGCCGCTCCCCAAGAGACCCAGTACTTC. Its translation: CASSLEAAPQETQYF.

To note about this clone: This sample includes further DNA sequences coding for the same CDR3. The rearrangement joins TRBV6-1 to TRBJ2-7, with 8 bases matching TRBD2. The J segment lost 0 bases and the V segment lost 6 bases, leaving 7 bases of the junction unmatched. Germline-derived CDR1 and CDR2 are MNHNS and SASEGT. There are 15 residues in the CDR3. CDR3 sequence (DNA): TGTGCCAGCAGCGGTCTAGCGGGCAGCTCCTACGAGCAGTACTTC. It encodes CASSGLAGSSYEQYF.

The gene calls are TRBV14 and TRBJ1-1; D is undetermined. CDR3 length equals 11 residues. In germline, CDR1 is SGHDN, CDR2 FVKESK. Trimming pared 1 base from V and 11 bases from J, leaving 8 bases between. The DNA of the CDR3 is TGTGCCAGCAGCCAAGGCGGGAGGGCTTTCTTT. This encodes CASSQGGRAFF.

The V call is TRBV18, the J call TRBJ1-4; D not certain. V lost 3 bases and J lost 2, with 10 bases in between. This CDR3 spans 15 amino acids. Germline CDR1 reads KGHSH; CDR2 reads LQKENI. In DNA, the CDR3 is TGTGCCAGCTCACCGCGAGCGGACACTAATGAAAAACTGTTTTTT. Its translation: CASSPRADTNEKLFF.

The CDR3 nucleotides read TGTGCCAGAAAGGGTGGGCAGCCCCAGCATTTT. It is translated as CARKGGQPQHF. The chain combines TRBV6-1 with TRBJ1-5; D is undetermined. Trimming removed 9 bases from V and 7 bases from J, with 10 bases in between. The V gene's germline CDR1 is MNHNS and CDR2 SASEGT. This CDR3 has 11 residues.

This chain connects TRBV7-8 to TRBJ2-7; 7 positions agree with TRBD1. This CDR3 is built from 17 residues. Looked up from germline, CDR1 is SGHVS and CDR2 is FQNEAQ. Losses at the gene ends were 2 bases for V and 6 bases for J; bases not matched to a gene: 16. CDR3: CASSLRLAGGIFSEQYF. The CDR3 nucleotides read TGTGCCAGCAGCTTAAGGTTGGCAGGGGGTATCTTCTCCGAGCAGTACTTC.

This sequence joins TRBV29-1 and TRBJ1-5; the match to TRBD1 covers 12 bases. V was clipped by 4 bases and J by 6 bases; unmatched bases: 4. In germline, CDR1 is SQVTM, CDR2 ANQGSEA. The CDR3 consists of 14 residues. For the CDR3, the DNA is TGCAGCGTTGCGGGACAGGGGGCCAGTCAGCCCCAGCATTTT. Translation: CSVAGQGASQPQHF.

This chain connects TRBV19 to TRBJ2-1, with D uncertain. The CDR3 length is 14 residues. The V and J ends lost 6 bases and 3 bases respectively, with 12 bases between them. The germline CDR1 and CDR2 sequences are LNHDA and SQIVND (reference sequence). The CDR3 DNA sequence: TGTGCCAGTAGGACAACTTGGAACTACAATGAGCAGTTCTTC. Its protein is CASRTTWNYNEQFF.

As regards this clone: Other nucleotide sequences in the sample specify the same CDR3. The DNA for the CDR3 is TGTGCCAGCAGCTTAGCGGCAGGGAGCTCCTACGAGCAGTACTTC. Translated, it gives CASSLAAGSSYEQYF. The V gene is TRBV7-2, the J gene TRBJ2-7; D could derive from TRBD1 or TRBD2 (5 bases each). V shed 0 bases and J shed 0 bases, with 9 bases lying between them. Germline-derived CDR1 and CDR2 are SGHTA and FQGNSA. The CDR3 is 15 amino acids.